Below, 19 T cell receptor beta chains from the same sample are listed, as sequenced in a study of long-term antiretroviral therapy in people with HIV. Sequencing relied on immunoSEQ assay v3.0, run at survey level. TCRdb keeps only in-frame clones here, not all; method: immunoSEQ multiplex PCR. The sample records around 21,000 clones, around nine tenths being singletons. Source: unsorted PBMCs, taken 4.4 years before starting antiretroviral therapy. Source of these receptors: a woman aged 25-40 years with HIV.

The chain has TRBV18 and TRBJ1-5; D perhaps matches TRBD1 (5 bases). The CDR3 covers 13 residues. Deletions cut 6 bases from V and 5 bases from J, with 11 bases between. Germline V gene data show CDR1 as KGHSH and CDR2 as LQKENI. CDR3 sequence: CASSPGTDQPQHF. The CDR3 DNA reads as TGTGCCAGCTCCCCAGGGACTGATCAGCCCCAGCATTTT.

This clone occurred a few times. The chain employs TRBV30 and TRBJ1-2; 7 nucleotides align to TRBD1. V lost 1 base and J lost 2; bases outside the gene matches: 4. The CDR3 extends over 14 amino acids. The germline V gene encodes CDR1 GTSNPN and CDR2 SVGIG (reference sequence). CDR3 coding DNA: TGTGCCTGGAGTGGGGGGGGACAGAACTATGGCTACACCTTC. This encodes CAWSGGGQNYGYTF.

CDR3 DNA: TGTGCCAGCAGTGAAGGGACGGCTAGCACAGATACGCAGTATTTT. Translated: CASSEGTASTDTQYF. The chain carries TRBV6-1 and TRBJ2-3; D is uncertain. The CDR3 contains 15 residues. V lost 1 base to trimming and J lost 0 bases, with 8 bases between them. Germline CDR1 and CDR2: MNHNS and SASEGT.

The rearrangement links TRBV11-2 to TRBJ1-1, with D uncertain. The germline V gene encodes CDR1 SGHAT and CDR2 FQNNGV. Deletions cut 2 bases from V and 3 bases from J, with 10 bases between. This CDR3 is 14 amino acids long. The CDR3 DNA is TGTGCCAGCAGCTTAACAGATGATTACACTGAAGCTTTCTTT. Its translation: CASSLTDDYTEAFF.

This clone has just one count. This chain links TRBV7-2 with TRBJ2-1; 7 bases are a match to TRBD2. The CDR3 is 14 amino acids. Germline V gene data show CDR1 as SGHTA and CDR2 as FQGNSA. V gave up 3 bases and J gave up 4 bases; unmatched junction bases: 3. The CDR3 nucleotides are TGTGCCAGCAGCTTGTCCGGGGGGTACAATGAGCAGTTCTTC. Translation gives CASSLSGGYNEQFF. The full variable domain, with the rest looked up from reference TRBV7-2 and TRBJ2-1, is GAGVSQSPSNKVTEKGKDVELRCDPISGHTALYWYRQSLGQGLEFLIYFQGNSAPDKSGLPSDRFSAERTGGSVSTLTIQRTQQEDSAVYLCASSLSGGYNEQFFGPGTRLTVL.

The chain combines TRBV5-1 with TRBJ2-7; D is unclear. Germline-derived CDR1 and CDR2 are SGHRS and YFSETQ. The CDR3 is made up of 13 amino acids. Trimming pared 0 bases from V and 3 bases from J, leaving 7 bases between. The CDR3 protein is CASSLAGSYEQYF. The CDR3 nucleotides read TGCGCCAGCAGCTTGGCGGGCAGCTACGAGCAGTACTTC. The entire variable domain, with the rest obtained from reference TRBV5-1 and TRBJ2-7, is as follows: KAGVTQTPRYLIKTRGQQVTLSCSPISGHRSVSWYQQTPGQGLQFLFEYFSETQRNKGNFPGRFSGRQFSNSRSEMNVSTLELGDSALYLCASSLAGSYEQYFGPGTRLTVT.

Here the CDR3 DNA reads TGTGCCAGTCAGAGGGGGAACAATCAGCCCCAGCATTTT. Its protein is CASQRGNNQPQHF. The rearrangement uses TRBV27 and TRBJ1-5; D is perhaps TRBD1 (6 bases). Germline V gene sequence: CDR1 MNHEY, CDR2 SMNVEV (reference sequence). This CDR3 is 13 amino acids long. V shed 9 bases and J shed 3 bases, with 12 bases lying between them.

J is TRBJ1-3 and V is TRBV4-1; D is perhaps TRBD1 (5 bases). Germline CDR1 and CDR2: MGHRA and YSYEKL. Trimming left V 1 base short and J 2 bases short, with 6 bases between. The CDR3 is 14 amino acids. This chain's CDR3 is CASSQAGTGNTIYF. In nucleotides, the CDR3 is TGCGCCAGCAGCCAAGCAGGGACTGGAAACACCATATATTTT.

The rearrangement joins TRBV4-1 to TRBJ2-7, with TRBD1 as a possible D gene (5 bases). The CDR3 spans 15 residues. The germline CDR1 and CDR2 sequences are MGHRA and YSYEKL. Trimming shortened V by 1 base and J by 3 bases, and 13 bases separated the two germline ends. The chain's CDR3 is CASSQVETALYEQYF. The CDR3 DNA follows: TGCGCCAGCAGCCAAGTCGAGACAGCCCTCTACGAGCAGTACTTC.

The gene calls are TRBV19 and TRBJ1-4, with TRBD1 identical over 11 bases. The V gene end was trimmed by 2 bases and the J gene end by 7 bases; junction bases not matched to a gene: 3. The CDR3 contains 15 residues. The germline gives CDR1 LNHDA, CDR2 SQIVND (reference sequence). In DNA, the CDR3 is TGTGCCAGTAGTATACAGGGACAGGGGGGTGAAAAACTGTTTTTT. Residues: CASSIQGQGGEKLFF.

The V gene is TRBV9, the J gene TRBJ1-1; D perhaps matches TRBD1 (5 bases). In germline, CDR1 is SGDLS, CDR2 YYNGEE. There are 16 residues in the CDR3. Deletions cut 0 bases from V and 1 base from J, with 13 bases between. In DNA form, the CDR3 reads TGTGCCAGCAGCGTAGCTGGGACGGTCGGGAACACTGAAGCTTTCTTT. It encodes CASSVAGTVGNTEAFF.

As concerns this clone: At one end, the junction sequence differs from germline, possibly due to a read error. The V call is TRBV5-4, the J call TRBJ1-5; D remains ambiguous. The CDR3 has 15 residues. Germline values: CDR1 SGHNT, CDR2 YYREEE (reference sequence). Here the CDR3 DNA reads TGCGCCAGCAGCCAAGATTTCGGTAGCAATCAGCCCCAGCATTTT. Translated: CASSQDFGSNQPQHF.

The genes are TRBV4-1 and TRBJ2-7, with no clear D. The CDR3 spans 14 residues. Germline CDR1 reads MGHRA; CDR2 reads YSYEKL. The ends were cut back, 0 bases at V and 3 bases at J, with 9 bases in the middle. The CDR3 bases are TGCGCCAGCAGCCAAGATCTACTAAACTACGAGCAGTACTTC. It encodes CASSQDLLNYEQYF.

V usage is TRBV19 and J usage is TRBJ2-1; D is perhaps TRBD1 (5 bases). In germline, CDR1 is LNHDA, CDR2 SQIVND (reference sequence). V lost 2 bases and J 3 bases, leaving 5 bases between the germline ends. CDR3 length: 13 amino acids. The CDR3 DNA reads TGTGCCAGTAGTATACAGGGCTACAATGAGCAGTTCTTC. Translation gives CASSIQGYNEQFF. The variable domain in full, with the rest retrieved from reference TRBV19 and TRBJ2-1, is DGGITQSPKYLFRKEGQNVTLSCEQNLNHDAMYWYRQDPGQGLRLIYYSQIVNDFQKGDIAEGYSVSREKKESFPLTVTSAQKNPTAFYLCASSIQGYNEQFFGPGTRLTVL.

This clone is a singleton in its sample. The chain is built from TRBV19 and TRBJ2-3; the D is unclear. Germline-derived CDR1 and CDR2 are LNHDA and SQIVND (reference sequence). The CDR3 spans 14 residues. Between the trimmed V and J ends, which lost 0 bases and 2 bases, there was a span of 6 bases. CDR3 DNA sequence: TGTGCCAGTAGTATAGATGGTACCACAGATACGCAGTATTTT. Translating it yields CASSIDGTTDTQYF.

The V and J genes are TRBV7-2 and TRBJ1-1; D unresolved. Germline lookup yields CDR1 SGHTA and CDR2 FQGNSA. CDR3 length: 15 residues. V lost 10 bases and J lost 0, with 18 bases in between. As DNA, the CDR3 is TGTGCCACCAGAAACCCCTCTGTGTTGAACACTGAAGCTTTCTTT. It translates to CATRNPSVLNTEAFF.

The V call is TRBV4-3, the J call TRBJ1-1, with 7 bases matching TRBD1. The CDR3 is 16 residues long. CDR1 is LGHNA and CDR2 is YSLEER in the germline V gene. The V segment lost 0 bases and the J segment 4 bases; nucleotides outside the gene matches: 8. The CDR3 protein is CASSQDAVAGGTEAFF. The CDR3 coding sequence is TGCGCCAGCAGCCAAGATGCCGTGGCAGGGGGCACTGAAGCTTTCTTT.

The chain employs TRBV5-1 and TRBJ1-6; TRBD1 matches 7 bases. Germline V CDR1 and CDR2: SGHRS, YFSETQ. Losses at the gene ends were 5 bases for V and 5 bases for J; bases not matched to a gene: 7. The CDR3 has 15 residues. The CDR3 bases are TGCGCCAGCAGACCCGGGACAGCACATAATTCACCCCTCCACTTT. It yields the protein CASRPGTAHNSPLHF.

The V gene is TRBV6-1, the J gene TRBJ1-5; 10 positions agree with TRBD1. With V trimmed by 2 bases and J by 7 bases, 5 bases remained unmatched. This CDR3 has 15 residues. The germline V gene encodes CDR1 MNHNS and CDR2 SASEGT. This CDR3 reads CASSEMTGGLQPQHF. CDR3 DNA sequence: TGTGCCAGCAGTGAAATGACAGGGGGCTTACAGCCCCAGCATTTT.